This T cell receptor beta chain was captured in a study of tumor-infiltrating lymphocytes in primary liver carcinoma. The wider study: The patient group consisted of men and women aged 30 to 69 years. Sample counts of productive TCRbeta reads spanned roughly 3.65 to 8 million; these counts were similar across tissue types. Study-wide results and caveats: Only about 7.5-24% of top clones appeared in all five tumor regions.

Trimming left V 8 bases short and J 3 bases short, with 14 bases between. CDR3 length equals 15 residues. The roughly 17-31 mg bulk tissue piece was not sorted before simultaneous RNA and DNA extraction. The template, around 540 ng total RNA, yielded TCR beta cDNA made with a constant-region primer. Library construction for TCR beta comprised three nested multiplex PCR rounds performed with slightly modified ARM-PCR. Use of TRBV1-TRBV30 forward primers with a C-beta reverse primer characterized the first two PCR rounds, which lasted around 10 cycles each. TCRdb fed the multiplex PCR reads into MiXCR, producing one record per CDR3 protein. The table includes 150,000 to 200,000 distinct CDR3 sequences, around four fifths detected once. About this clonotype: Its antigen is not identified.

The chain couples TRBV12-3 or TRBV12-4 to TRBJ2-6; D is unresolved. This clonotype was obtained from a man aged 35 to 55 with primary liver carcinoma and hepatitis B virus infection. Sequencing was performed on tumor tissue from primary liver carcinoma. CDR3 region: CASEDRSYGANVLTF. The CDR3 region has the DNA TGTGCCAGCGAGGATAGGAGCTATGGGGCCAACGTCCTGACTTTC.